This TCR beta chain derives from a study of cytomegalovirus exposure and HLA in healthy donors. Study-wide background: Unique TCRs numbering about 85 million, obtained from HLA-typed donors, made up an early data release.

The PCR used 60 Vbeta and 13 Jbeta primers. Clones were sequenced by immunoSEQ multiplex PCR, and TCRdb holds only the in-frame ones, with some missing. Found here are 150,000 to 200,000 clones, approximately 73% of them singletons; the top ten hold about 10%. V was cut by 5 bases and J by 4 bases, with 11 bases left in between. The germline V gene has CDR1 SGHTA and CDR2 FQGTGA. The CDR3 consists of 13 residues. The sequenced sample consisted of PBMCs. The genes are TRBV7-3 and TRBJ1-1; D remains ambiguous. The origin of this receptor is a young man in good health and CMV-seropositive. CDR3 region: CASSTTSFTEAFF. In DNA, the CDR3 is TGTGCCAGCAGCACGACATCGTTCACTGAAGCTTTCTTT.